This TCR beta chain is drawn from a study of vaccination and CD4 T cells after COVID-19. Deletions cut 3 bases from V and 5 bases from J, with 10 bases between. Germline V gene sequence: CDR1 SGHTA, CDR2 FQGNSA. The CDR3 runs 13 residues. Treatment described: approximately 10-day PBMC culture with coronavirus spike peptide pools or control peptides (ViraFEST assay). Note on this clonotype: Its antigen is unknown.

Scientists ran DNA taken from cultured CD4+ T cells through the Oncomine TCR Beta short-read assay for sequencing. Using its own MiXCR run on the PCR reads, TCRdb lists one record per CDR3 protein. The sample has 15,000 to 25,000 distinct CDR3 sequences, about 61% seen once. The material sequenced was CD4+ T cells from blood, cultured in vitro. This clonotype was obtained from a human donor who had recovered from COVID-19. This chain uses TRBV7-2 with TRBJ2-5, with D maybe TRBD2 (5 bases). This CDR3 reads CASSFPRGETQYF. For the CDR3, the DNA is TGTGCCAGCAGCTTCCCGAGAGGGGAGACCCAGTACTTC.